The next 14 T cell receptor beta chains were all read from a single sample in a study of Graves' ophthalmopathy and Graves' hyperthyroidism. Amplified TCR beta CDR3 regions were obtained using RNA transcripts as template. An opening RT-PCR round employed HTBI primers and preceded a second-round multiplex PCR. MiXCR was run by TCRdb on the multiplex PCR reads, yielding one entry per CDR3 protein. The sample contains around 1.1 million distinct CDR3 sequences, about two fifths of which appear only once. The specimen was peripheral blood or thyroid tissue (not recorded which). These TCRs come from an adult man with Graves' hyperthyroidism.

This clonotype showed up many times. J is TRBJ1-1 and V is TRBV20-1; a weak D match, TRBD1 (5 bases). The germline V gene encodes CDR1 DFQATT and CDR2 SNEGSKA (reference sequence). This CDR3 region has 13 residues. Trimming removed 6 bases at V and 0 bases at J, with 11 bases between. The CDR3 loop reads CSAPGRMNTEAFF. CDR3 in DNA: TGCAGTGCCCCAGGGCGGATGAACACTGAAGCTTTCTTT.

This clonotype was counted ten times or more. The rearrangement joins TRBV7-9 to TRBJ2-7, with D perhaps matching TRBD1 or TRBD2 (5 bases each). V was trimmed by 6 bases and J by 5 bases, leaving 17 bases between them. Germline CDR1 reads SEHNR; CDR2 reads FQNEAQ (reference sequence). The CDR3 sequence is 14 residues long. Here the CDR3 reads CASSYTGTIDEQYF. DNA of the CDR3: TGTGCCAGCAGTTACACCGGGACGATCGACGAGCAGTACTTC.

The J gene is TRBJ2-2, the V gene TRBV7-2; 7 bases align to TRBD1. The CDR3 consists of 15 residues. J lost 8 bases, V lost 2 bases, and 8 bases had no gene match. Germline values: CDR1 SGHTA, CDR2 FQGNSA. CDR3 sequence reads: CASSLRTGEGGELFF. In nucleotides, the CDR3 is TGTGCCAGCAGCTTAAGAACAGGGGAAGGAGGGGAGCTGTTTTTT.

This clonotype was recorded many times. This chain uses TRBV13 with TRBJ1-2, with 10 bases lining up with TRBD1. V was clipped by 5 bases and J by 1 base; unmatched bases: 7. CDR1 and CDR2 (germline): PRHDT, FYEKMQ (reference sequence). This CDR3 has 16 residues. This chain's CDR3 is CASSHEGQGINYGYTF. In DNA, the CDR3 is TGTGCCAGCAGCCACGAGGGACAGGGGATTAACTATGGCTACACCTTC. Looking up the rest from reference TRBV13 and TRBJ1-2 gives the full variable domain: AAGVIQSPRHLIKEKRETATLKCYPIPRHDTVYWYQQGPGQDPQFLISFYEKMQSDKGSIPDRFSAQQFSDYHSELNMSSLELGDSALYFCASSHEGQGINYGYTFGSGTRLTVV.

Ten or more counts support this clonotype. This chain links TRBV9 with TRBJ1-5; D is unresolved. The germline V and J ends were trimmed by 3 bases and 0 bases, with 13 bases remaining between them. Germline V gene lookup returns CDR1 SGDLS and CDR2 YYNGEE. This CDR3 region has 16 residues. The CDR3: CASSDRQWDSNQPQHF. DNA for the CDR3: TGTGCCAGCAGCGATCGTCAATGGGATAGCAATCAGCCCCAGCATTTT.

In DNA, the CDR3 is TGTGCCATCAGCTTAGGACAGGGGGCGGCTGGCTACACCTTC. Its protein is CAISLGQGAAGYTF. The chain couples TRBV10-3 to TRBJ1-2; 11 nucleotides align to TRBD1. The V segment lost 6 bases and the J segment 7 bases; nucleotides outside the gene matches: 7. The CDR3 has 14 amino acids. Germline V lookup: CDR1 ENHRY, CDR2 SYGVKD.

This clonotype came up many times. The V and J genes are TRBV9 and TRBJ2-6; 7 bases line up with TRBD2. V lost 0 bases to trimming and J lost 13 bases; unmatched junction nucleotides: 4. The length of the CDR3 is 13 residues. Germline V CDR1 and CDR2: SGDLS, YYNGEE. DNA for the CDR3: TGTGCCAGCAGCGTAGACTTGGGGGGGGTCCTGACTTTC. This encodes CASSVDLGGVLTF. The whole variable domain, remainder taken from reference TRBV9 and TRBJ2-6, is DSGVTQTPKHLITATGQRVTLRCSPRSGDLSVYWYQQSLDQGLQFLIQYYNGEERAKGNILERFSAQQFPDLHSELNLSSLELGDSALYFCASSVDLGGVLTFGAGSRLTVL.

This clonotype has a handful of counts. The CDR3 DNA is TGTGCCAGCAGTTACACAGGGGACGCTCGGGGCTACACCTTC. This encodes CASSYTGDARGYTF. The V gene is TRBV6-5, the J gene TRBJ1-2; 7 bases match TRBD1. Germline assignment: CDR1 MNHEY and CDR2 SVGAGI. The CDR3 consists of 14 residues. The V and J ends lost 2 bases and 8 bases, in that order; junction bases with no gene match: 8.

This clonotype was observed at least ten times. The gene calls are TRBV25-1 and TRBJ1-1; no clear D gene. Germline V gene sequence: CDR1 MGHDK, CDR2 SYGVNS. The V end lost 6 bases, the J end lost 1 base, and 9 bases lay between the germline ends. There are 13 residues in the CDR3. The CDR3 protein is CASRSSGNTEAFF. The DNA for the CDR3 is TGTGCCAGCAGATCCAGTGGGAACACTGAAGCTTTCTTT.

The rearrangement uses TRBV29-1 and TRBJ2-5; 11 nucleotides agree with TRBD1. V shed 7 bases and J 4 bases; nucleotides not matched to a gene: 11. Germline lookup yields CDR1 SQVTM and CDR2 ANQGSEA. The CDR3 spans 15 residues. The CDR3 sequence: CSARGMGQGGETQYF. DNA of the CDR3: TGCAGCGCCCGGGGGATGGGACAGGGGGGAGAGACCCAGTACTTC. Full variable domain (missing parts from reference TRBV29-1 and TRBJ2-5): SAVISQKPSRDICQRGTSLTIQCQVDSQVTMMFWYRQQPGQSLTLIATANQGSEATYESGFVIDKFPISRPNLTFSTLTVSNMSPEDSSIYLCSARGMGQGGETQYFGPGTRLLVL.

This clonotype is a singleton in its sample. In nucleotides, the CDR3 is TGTGCCAGCAGCAGCATCGGACAGGGGGCCACGAATGAAAAACTGTTTTTT. Its protein is CASSSIGQGATNEKLFF. The V call is TRBV7-2, the J call TRBJ1-4; 11 bases match TRBD1. V lost 5 bases, J lost 5 bases, and 10 bases stayed unmatched. CDR1 is SGHTA and CDR2 is FQGNSA in the germline V gene. The CDR3 is 17 residues long. Full variable domain (outside the CDR3, taken from reference TRBV7-2 and TRBJ1-4): GAGVSQSPSNKVTEKGKDVELRCDPISGHTALYWYRQSLGQGLEFLIYFQGNSAPDKSGLPSDRFSAERTGGSVSTLTIQRTQQEDSAVYLCASSSIGQGATNEKLFFGSGTQLSVL.

This clonotype appeared many times. CDR3 in DNA: TGTGCCAGCAGCACAGACAGGGGGAGATTGGAGACCCAGTACTTC. It translates to CASSTDRGRLETQYF. The V gene is TRBV6-5, the J gene TRBJ2-5; 9 bases fit TRBD1. Trimming at V came to 6 bases and at J to 5 bases, leaving 10 bases not matched to a gene. Per the germline V gene, CDR1 is MNHEY and CDR2 is SVGAGI. This CDR3 has 15 amino acids.

V and J are TRBV7-2 and TRBJ1-4; D remains unclear. Germline V CDR1 and CDR2: SGHTA, FQGNSA. V lost 5 bases and J 8 bases, leaving 15 bases between the germline ends. The CDR3 length is 14 residues. CDR3 in amino acids: CASSPSLAGEKLFF. CDR3 coding DNA: TGTGCCAGCAGCCCCAGCCTGGCCGGGGAAAAACTGTTTTTT. The whole variable domain, filled in from reference TRBV7-2 and TRBJ1-4, reads GAGVSQSPSNKVTEKGKDVELRCDPISGHTALYWYRQSLGQGLEFLIYFQGNSAPDKSGLPSDRFSAERTGGSVSTLTIQRTQQEDSAVYLCASSPSLAGEKLFFGSGTQLSVL.

This clonotype was counted many times. The chain couples TRBV7-2 to TRBJ2-7; 7 bases are shared with TRBD1. The trim removed 5 bases at V and 4 bases at J, leaving 8 bases unmatched. The CDR3 totals 14 residues. Germline V lookup: CDR1 SGHTA, CDR2 FQGNSA. CDR3 protein: CASSKQTGTYEQYF. In nucleotides, the CDR3 is TGTGCCAGCAGCAAACAGACAGGGACGTACGAGCAGTACTTC.